The entry below gives a single T cell receptor beta chain sequence along with its context. No antigen is known for it. After removal of 5 bases from V and 5 bases from J, the junction contained 11 bases not matched to a gene. The CDR3 contains 17 residues. CDR1 is SGHAT and CDR2 is FQNNGV in the germline V gene. The unexposed donors gave CD4+ T cells in 2011-2018, prior to COVID-19. CD4+ T cells were isolated from the cells after more than nine days of culture. The data belong to a study of CD4 T cells in relation to SARS-CoV-2 and coronaviruses. Study details: TCR beta CDR3s were sequenced after approximately ten-day antigen culture of PBMCs. No peptide or an HIV-1 Nef peptide pool served as negative control.

Profiled with immunoSEQ multiplex PCR; TCRdb holds only in-frame clones, not every one. Of about 23,000 clones in the sample, more than 75% were seen once. The receptor comes from a human donor in good health. The chain recombines TRBV11-2 with TRBJ2-3; 12 bases line up with TRBD2. The material sequenced was CD4+ T cells from PBMCs, cultured in vitro. DNA of the CDR3: TGTGCCAGCAGCCGAGGACTAGCGGGACCAAGGGGAGATACGCAGTATTTT. It specifies CASSRGLAGPRGDTQYF.